These 9 T cell receptor beta chains were all obtained from the same sample, sequenced in a study of blood T cell repertoires in COVID-19. The protocol was immunoSEQ multiplex PCR, while the TCRdb copy is restricted to in-frame clones and leaves out a portion. The data contain approximately 98,000 clones, over 65% of them singletons. The specimen was peripheral blood. The receptor source for this set is a woman aged 40 to 50 with acute or convalescent COVID-19.

The V call is TRBV9, the J call TRBJ2-7, with 8 bases matching TRBD2. This CDR3 has 15 amino acids. Trimming took 3 bases from V and 6 from J; bases not matched to a gene: 11. CDR1 SGDLS and CDR2 YYNGEE come from the germline V gene. CDR3 loop: CASSAYIAGLAEQYF. CDR3 nucleotides: TGTGCCAGCAGCGCCTATATAGCGGGGCTTGCCGAGCAGTACTTC.

The V gene is TRBV5-1, the J gene TRBJ2-5; tentatively, D is TRBD1 (6 bases). CDR3 length: 14 residues. The V and J ends lost 0 bases and 5 bases respectively, with 11 bases between them. CDR1 and CDR2 from the germline V gene are SGHRS and YFSETQ. The DNA for the CDR3 is TGCGCCAGCAGCTTGGTCCCAGGGGAGGAGACCCAGTACTTC. Protein: CASSLVPGEETQYF. Based on the CDR3 plus reference TRBV5-1 and TRBJ2-5, the full variable domain is KAGVTQTPRYLIKTRGQQVTLSCSPISGHRSVSWYQQTPGQGLQFLFEYFSETQRNKGNFPGRFSGRQFSNSRSEMNVSTLELGDSALYLCASSLVPGEETQYFGPGTRLLVL.

The V and J genes are TRBV3-1 (or the pseudogene TRBV3-2) and TRBJ2-4; 11 bases align to TRBD2. The CDR3 has 17 amino acids. Germline V lookup: CDR1 LGHDT, CDR2 YNNKEL (reference sequence). With V trimmed by 4 bases and J by 2 bases, 7 bases remained unmatched. Written as DNA, the CDR3 is TGTGCCAGCAGCCCGCTTAGCGGGGGGGCCACCAAAAACATTCAGTACTTC. It encodes CASSPLSGGATKNIQYF.

The CDR3 bases are TGTGCCAGCAGTAAGGGACTTCTAAACTATGGCTACACCTTC. Translated: CASSKGLLNYGYTF. V is TRBV6-5 and J is TRBJ1-2; perhaps TRBD1 as D (5 bases). V lost 5 bases, J lost 2 bases, and 12 bases lay in between. This CDR3 has 14 residues. Per germline, CDR1 MNHEY and CDR2 SVGAGI.

J is TRBJ2-2 and V is TRBV5-1; no reliable D call. The germline V and J ends were trimmed by 1 base and 6 bases, with 13 bases remaining between them. The CDR3 is 15 amino acids. The V gene's germline CDR1 is SGHRS and CDR2 YFSETQ. CDR3 nucleotide sequence: TGCGCCAGCAGCTTGCAGGCCCCAATACCCGGGGAGCTGTTTTTT. Protein: CASSLQAPIPGELFF.

The J gene is TRBJ2-2, the V gene TRBV10-3, with D possibly TRBD2 on 7 matching bases. The germline CDR1 and CDR2 sequences are ENHRY and SYGVKD. Between the trimmed V and J ends, which lost 9 bases and 6 bases, there was a span of 8 bases. The CDR3 totals 11 residues. In nucleotides, the CDR3 is TGTGCCATGCGGGGGCCCGGGGAGCTGTTTTTT. This sequence encodes CAMRGPGELFF.

This clone was picked up many times. V gene TRBV5-1 combines with J gene TRBJ2-7; a possible D gene is TRBD2 (5 bases). This CDR3 spans 13 amino acids. The germline V gene encodes CDR1 SGHRS and CDR2 YFSETQ. V was shortened by 4 bases and J by 6 bases, with 14 bases between the two germline ends. In DNA form, the CDR3 reads TGCGCCAGCAGCCTGCTGCAAGAGGGCGAGCAGTACTTC. Translation: CASSLLQEGEQYF. The complete variable domain, with remaining parts taken from reference TRBV5-1 and TRBJ2-7, reads KAGVTQTPRYLIKTRGQQVTLSCSPISGHRSVSWYQQTPGQGLQFLFEYFSETQRNKGNFPGRFSGRQFSNSRSEMNVSTLELGDSALYLCASSLLQEGEQYFGPGTRLTVT.

This clone came up a few times. This chain links TRBV10-3 with TRBJ1-3, with 8 bases fitting TRBD1. The CDR3 is 15 amino acids. Germline CDR1 is ENHRY and CDR2 is SYGVKD. V dropped 6 bases and J dropped 0; count of bases not matched to a gene: 4. CDR3 DNA: TGTGCCATCAGAAACAGGGGGAACTCTGGAAACACCATATATTTT. This translates into CAIRNRGNSGNTIYF.

The V gene is TRBV7-6, the J gene TRBJ2-5; 9 positions match TRBD1. Germline CDR1 reads SGHVS; CDR2 reads FNYEAQ. This CDR3 has 16 residues. With 0 bases clipped from V and 5 bases from J, the junction kept 7 bases outside the gene matches. The CDR3 DNA is TGTGCCAGCAGCTTAGCGAGGACAGGGGATGGGGAGACCCAGTACTTC. Its protein product is CASSLARTGDGETQYF.